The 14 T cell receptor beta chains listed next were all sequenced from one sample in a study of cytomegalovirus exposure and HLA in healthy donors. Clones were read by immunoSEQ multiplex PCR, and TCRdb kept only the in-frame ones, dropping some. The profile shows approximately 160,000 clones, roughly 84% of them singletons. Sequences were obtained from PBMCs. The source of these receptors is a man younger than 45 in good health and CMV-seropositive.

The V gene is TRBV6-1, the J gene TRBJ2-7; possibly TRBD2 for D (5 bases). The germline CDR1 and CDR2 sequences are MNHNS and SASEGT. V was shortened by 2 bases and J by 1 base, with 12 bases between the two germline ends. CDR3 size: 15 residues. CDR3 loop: CASSERWPGSYEQYF. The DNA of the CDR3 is TGTGCCAGCAGTGAAAGGTGGCCGGGGTCCTACGAGCAGTACTTC.

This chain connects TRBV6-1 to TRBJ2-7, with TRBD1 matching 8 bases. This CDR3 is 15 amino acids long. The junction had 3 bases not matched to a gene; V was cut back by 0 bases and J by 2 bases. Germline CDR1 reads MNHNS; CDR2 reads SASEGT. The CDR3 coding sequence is TGTGCCAGCAGTGAAGCCCGGACAGGGACCTACGAGCAGTACTTC. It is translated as CASSEARTGTYEQYF.

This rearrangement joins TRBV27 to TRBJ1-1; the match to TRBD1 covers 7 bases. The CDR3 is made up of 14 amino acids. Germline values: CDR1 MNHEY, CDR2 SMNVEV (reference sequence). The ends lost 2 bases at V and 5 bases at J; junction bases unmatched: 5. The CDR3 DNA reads TGTGCCAGCAGTTTACAGGGGGGATGGACTGAAGCTTTCTTT. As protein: CASSLQGGWTEAFF.

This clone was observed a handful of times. The CDR3 reads CASSIAENQPQHF. DNA of the CDR3: TGTGCCAGTAGTATAGCGGAGAACCAGCCCCAGCATTTT. The chain recombines TRBV19 with TRBJ1-5, with no clear D. This CDR3 comprises 13 residues. V lost 1 base to trimming and J lost 7 bases, with 8 bases between them. The germline V gene has CDR1 LNHDA and CDR2 SQIVND (reference sequence).

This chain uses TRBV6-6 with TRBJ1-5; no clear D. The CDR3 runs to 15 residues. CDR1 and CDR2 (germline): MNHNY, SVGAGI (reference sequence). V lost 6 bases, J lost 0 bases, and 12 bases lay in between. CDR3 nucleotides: TGTGCCAGCAGCCATGAGCCCTATAGCAATCAGCCCCAGCATTTT. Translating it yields CASSHEPYSNQPQHF.

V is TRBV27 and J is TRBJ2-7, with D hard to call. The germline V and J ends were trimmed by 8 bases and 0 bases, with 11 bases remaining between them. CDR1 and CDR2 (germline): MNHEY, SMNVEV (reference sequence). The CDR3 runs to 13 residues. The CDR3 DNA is TGTGCCAGCCAGGATCATAGCTCCTACGAGCAGTACTTC. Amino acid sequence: CASQDHSSYEQYF.

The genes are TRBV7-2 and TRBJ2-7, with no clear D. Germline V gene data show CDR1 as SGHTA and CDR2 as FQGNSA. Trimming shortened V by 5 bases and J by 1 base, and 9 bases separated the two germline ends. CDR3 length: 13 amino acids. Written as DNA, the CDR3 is TGTGCCAGCAGCGCCGGCGGATCCTACGAGCAGTACTTC. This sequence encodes CASSAGGSYEQYF.

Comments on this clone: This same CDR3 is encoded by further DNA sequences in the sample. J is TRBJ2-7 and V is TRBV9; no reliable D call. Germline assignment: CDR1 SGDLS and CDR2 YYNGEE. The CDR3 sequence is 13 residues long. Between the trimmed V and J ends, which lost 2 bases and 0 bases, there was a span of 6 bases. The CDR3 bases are TGTGCCAGCAGCGTTAGTAGCTCCTACGAGCAGTACTTC. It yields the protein CASSVSSSYEQYF. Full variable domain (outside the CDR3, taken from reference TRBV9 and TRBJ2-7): DSGVTQTPKHLITATGQRVTLRCSPRSGDLSVYWYQQSLDQGLQFLIQYYNGEERAKGNILERFSAQQFPDLHSELNLSSLELGDSALYFCASSVSSSYEQYFGPGTRLTVT.

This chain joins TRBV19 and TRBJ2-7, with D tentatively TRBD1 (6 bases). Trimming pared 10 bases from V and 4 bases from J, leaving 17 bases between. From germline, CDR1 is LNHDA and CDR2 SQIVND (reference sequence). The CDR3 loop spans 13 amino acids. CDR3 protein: CATRNRVGYEQYF. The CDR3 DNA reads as TGTGCCACAAGAAACAGGGTTGGGTACGAGCAGTACTTC.

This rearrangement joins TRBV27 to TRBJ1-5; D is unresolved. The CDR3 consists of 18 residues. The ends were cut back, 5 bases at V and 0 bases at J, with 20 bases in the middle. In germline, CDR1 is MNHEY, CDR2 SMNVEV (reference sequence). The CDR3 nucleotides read TGTGCCAGCAGTCCGACCCCTAGGTTAGCGTATAGCAATCAGCCCCAGCATTTT. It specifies CASSPTPRLAYSNQPQHF.

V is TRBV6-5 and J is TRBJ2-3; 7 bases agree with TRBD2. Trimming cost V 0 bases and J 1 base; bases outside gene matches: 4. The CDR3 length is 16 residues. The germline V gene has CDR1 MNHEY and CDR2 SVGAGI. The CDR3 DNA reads TGTGCCAGCAGTTACTCTTCGGGGGGTCGCACAGATACGCAGTATTTT. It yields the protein CASSYSSGGRTDTQYF.

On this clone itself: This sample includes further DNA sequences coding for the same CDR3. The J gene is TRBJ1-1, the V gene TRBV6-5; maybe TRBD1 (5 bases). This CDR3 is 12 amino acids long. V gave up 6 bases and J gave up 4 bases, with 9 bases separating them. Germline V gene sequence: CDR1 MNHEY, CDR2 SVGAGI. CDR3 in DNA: TGTGCCAGCAGCCCGGGGGGCACTGAAGCTTTCTTT. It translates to CASSPGGTEAFF.

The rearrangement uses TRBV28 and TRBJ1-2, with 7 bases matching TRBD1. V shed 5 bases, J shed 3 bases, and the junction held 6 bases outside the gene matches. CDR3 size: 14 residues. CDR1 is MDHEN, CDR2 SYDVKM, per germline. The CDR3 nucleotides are TGTGCCAGCAGTACAGGGGCGGAGGACTATGGCTACACCTTC. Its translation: CASSTGAEDYGYTF.

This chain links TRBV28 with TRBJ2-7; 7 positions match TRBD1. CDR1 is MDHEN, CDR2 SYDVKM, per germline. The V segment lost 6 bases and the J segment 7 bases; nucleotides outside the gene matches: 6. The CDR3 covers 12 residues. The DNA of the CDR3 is TGTGCCAGCAGATCCACAGGGGAAGAGCAGTACTTC. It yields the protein CASRSTGEEQYF.